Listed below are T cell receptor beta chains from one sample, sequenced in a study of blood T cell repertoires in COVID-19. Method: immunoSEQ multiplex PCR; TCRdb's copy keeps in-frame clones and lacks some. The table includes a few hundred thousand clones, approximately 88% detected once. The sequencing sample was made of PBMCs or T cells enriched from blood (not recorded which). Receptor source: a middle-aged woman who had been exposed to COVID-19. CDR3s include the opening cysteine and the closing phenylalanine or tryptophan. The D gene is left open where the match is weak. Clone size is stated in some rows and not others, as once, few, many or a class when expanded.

CASSRTGILSGYTF TGTGCCAGTAGTAGGACAGGTATTTTATCTGGCTACACCTTC TRBJ1-2 TRBV19 NA TRBD1
CASSLGVGEKLFF TGTGCCAGCAGCTTAGGGGTCGGGGAAAAACTGTTTTTT TRBJ1-4 TRBV7-2 NA NA
CASSSLQGAGSNQPQHF TGTGCCAGCTCGTCTCTGCAGGGGGCGGGGAGCAATCAGCCCCAGCATTTT TRBJ1-5 TRBV4-2 once TRBD1
CASSYDNNEKLFF TGTGCCAGCAGTTACGACAATAATGAAAAACTGTTTTTT TRBJ1-4 TRBV6-2/TRBV6-3 NA NA
CASSRRGEFGEQYF TGTGCCAGCAGCCGTCGGGGGGAATTTGGAGAGCAGTACTTC TRBJ2-7 TRBV6-2/TRBV6-3 NA TRBD2
CASSVQPGENQPQHF TGTGCCAGCAGCGTACAGCCCGGGGAGAATCAGCCCCAGCATTTT TRBJ1-5 TRBV7-6 NA NA
CASSRTSGSSVGANVLTF TGTGCCAGCAGTCGGACTAGCGGGAGCTCTGTTGGGGCCAACGTCCTGACTTTC TRBJ2-6 TRBV6-6 NA TRBD2
CASQGFRHSNQPQHF TGTGCCAGCCAGGGGTTCCGCCATAGCAATCAGCCCCAGCATTTT TRBJ1-5 TRBV28 NA NA
CASSQDSDRDNEQFF TGCGCCAGCAGCCAAGATTCGGACAGGGACAATGAGCAGTTCTTC TRBJ2-1 TRBV4-3 NA TRBD1
CATSRDRQDYGYTF TGTGCCACCAGCAGAGATAGACAGGACTATGGCTACACCTTC TRBJ1-2 TRBV15 few NA
CASSQLGTGFRGEAFF TGCGCCAGCAGCCAATTAGGGACAGGGTTTAGGGGTGAAGCTTTCTTT TRBJ1-1 TRBV4-1 NA TRBD1
CASSFQGALSFETQYF TGTGCCAGCAGCTTTCAGGGGGCTTTATCTTTTGAGACCCAGTACTTC TRBJ2-5 TRBV7-8 NA TRBD1
CASSPHGQGTNSPLHF TGTGCCAGCAGTCCTCATGGACAGGGGACGAATTCACCCCTCCACTTT TRBJ1-6 TRBV27 NA TRBD1
CASSEHRGPASGYTF TGTGCCAGCAGTGAACACAGGGGCCCCGCTAGTGGCTACACCTTC TRBJ1-2 TRBV2 NA TRBD1
CASSISDRGYGYTF TGTGCCAGCAGCATATCGGACAGGGGCTATGGCTACACCTTC TRBJ1-2 TRBV7-6 NA TRBD1
CASSSRGQVPYNEQFF TGTGCCAGTAGTTCCCGAGGACAGGTCCCCTACAATGAGCAGTTCTTC TRBJ2-1 TRBV19 NA TRBD1
CASGFSAAGGYNEQFF TGTGCCAGCGGTTTTTCAGCAGCGGGGGGCTACAATGAGCAGTTCTTC TRBJ2-1 TRBV11-3 once TRBD2
CASSGTPVNYGYTF TGTGCCAGCAGCGGGACTCCCGTTAACTATGGCTACACCTTC TRBJ1-2 TRBV6-5 NA NA
CASRSGTGNTIYF TGTGCCAGCAGGTCCGGGACAGGAAACACCATATATTTT TRBJ1-3 TRBV28 NA NA
CASTNGVGGGYTF TGTGCCAGCACCAACGGGGTCGGAGGTGGCTACACCTTC TRBJ1-2 TRBV6-5 NA NA
CATSLAASGNTIYF TGTGCCACGTCCTTGGCGGCCTCTGGAAACACCATATATTTT TRBJ1-3 TRBV10-3 NA NA
CASSPDRTGQPQHF TGTGCCAGCAGCCCGGACAGGACGGGCCAGCCCCAGCATTTT TRBJ1-5 TRBV5-4 few TRBD1
CASSFITVDNEQFF TGTGCCAGCAGCTTTATAACGGTCGACAATGAGCAGTTCTTC TRBJ2-1 TRBV7-2 NA NA
CATSDTRQDQETQYF TGTGCCACCAGTGACACCCGACAGGACCAAGAGACCCAGTACTTC TRBJ2-5 TRBV24-1 NA NA
CASSFASGGVNEQFF TGTGCCAGCAGCTTTGCTAGCGGGGGGGTGAATGAGCAGTTCTTC TRBJ2-1 TRBV7-2 NA TRBD2
CASSPLGGATNEKLFF TGTGCCAGCAGCCCGCTAGGGGGAGCAACTAATGAAAAACTGTTTTTT TRBJ1-4 TRBV7-8 NA NA
CASSRTPGQGFGNEQFF TGCGCCAGCAGCCGTACCCCAGGGCAGGGGTTCGGGAATGAGCAGTTCTTC TRBJ2-1 TRBV4-3 NA NA
CASSFVQGAVTGELFF TGTGCCAGCAGCTTCGTACAGGGGGCTGTCACCGGGGAGCTGTTTTTT TRBJ2-2 TRBV13 NA TRBD1
CASSPYGQSGSPLHF TGTGCCAGCTCACCCTACGGACAGTCGGGGTCACCCCTCCACTTT TRBJ1-6 TRBV18 NA NA
CASSADRGTEAFF TGTGCCAGCAGCGCCGACAGGGGGACTGAAGCTTTCTTT TRBJ1-1 TRBV3-1/TRBV3-2 NA TRBD1
CASSLDDGRGKLFF TGTGCCAGCAGCTTGGATGACGGCAGAGGGAAACTGTTTTTT TRBJ1-4 TRBV5-4 NA NA
CASSSSSYNSPLHF TGTGCCAGCAGCTCGAGCTCCTATAATTCACCCCTCCACTTT TRBJ1-6 TRBV5-1 NA NA
CASSYAVEQFF TGTGCCAGCAGCTATGCGGTCGAGCAGTTCTTC TRBJ2-1 TRBV11-2 NA NA
CASSLGQGALGTQYF TGTGCCAGCAGTTTGGGGCAGGGGGCTCTAGGGACCCAGTACTTC TRBJ2-5 TRBV27 NA TRBD1
CASSPRLENEQFF TGTGCCAGCAGCCCTAGACTTGAAAATGAGCAGTTCTTC TRBJ2-1 TRBV9 NA NA
CASRRTGVNYGYTF TGTGCCAGCAGACGGACAGGGGTTAACTATGGCTACACCTTC TRBJ1-2 TRBV5-6 NA TRBD1
CASSQVLGQAVYGYTF TGTGCCAGCAGCCAAGTTCTAGGACAGGCCGTATATGGCTACACCTTC TRBJ1-2 TRBV14 NA TRBD1
CASWTKGDQPQHF TGTGCCAGCTGGACAAAGGGGGATCAGCCCCAGCATTTT TRBJ1-5 TRBV28 NA NA
CASSDDGHSYNEQFF TGTGCCAGCAGTGATGATGGACATTCCTACAATGAGCAGTTCTTC TRBJ2-1 TRBV2 NA NA
CASSPSAKGPRGYF TGCGCCAGCAGCCCAAGTGCAAAGGGCCCTCGGGGGTATTTT TRBJ2-3 TRBV4-3 NA NA
CASSEVARIGYGYTF TGTGCCAGCAGTGAAGTGGCCAGGATCGGCTATGGCTACACCTTC TRBJ1-2 TRBV6-1 NA NA
CASSLGLAAYNEQFF TGTGCCAGCAGCTTAGGGCTAGCGGCTTACAATGAGCAGTTCTTC TRBJ2-1 TRBV7-9 NA TRBD2
CASRDQNRTRPMNTEAFF TGTGCCAGTAGAGATCAAAACCGGACACGGCCCATGAACACTGAAGCTTTCTTT TRBJ1-1 TRBV19 NA NA
CSVGGTGTGGQPQHF TGCAGCGTTGGGGGGACAGGGACAGGCGGTCAGCCCCAGCATTTT TRBJ1-5 TRBV29-1 NA TRBD1
CATSRDREETQYF TGTGCCACCAGCAGGGACAGGGAAGAGACCCAGTACTTC TRBJ2-5 TRBV15 NA TRBD1
CASSHSREAGGLETQYF TGTGCCAGCAGCCACTCCCGAGAAGCGGGGGGGCTGGAGACCCAGTACTTC TRBJ2-5 TRBV3-1/TRBV3-2 NA TRBD2
CASRAGGTNTGELFF TGTGCCAGCAGAGCGGGAGGTACGAACACCGGGGAGCTGTTTTTT TRBJ2-2 TRBV6-6 NA TRBD2
CASSPVAGVDTQYF TGTGCCAGCAGCCCGGTAGCGGGAGTAGATACGCAGTATTTT TRBJ2-3 TRBV3-1/TRBV3-2 NA TRBD2
CASSFETGEGEKLFF TGTGCCAGCAGCTTTGAGACAGGAGAGGGTGAAAAACTGTTTTTT TRBJ1-4 TRBV7-9 NA NA
CASKRLAGGSDEQFF TGTGCCAGCAAAAGACTAGCGGGGGGGAGCGATGAGCAGTTCTTC TRBJ2-1 TRBV2 NA TRBD2
CASSSSGGLVNEQFF TGTGCCAGCAGCTCTAGCGGGGGGTTAGTGAATGAGCAGTTCTTC TRBJ2-1 TRBV7-3 NA TRBD2
CATSISGTEYGYTF TGTGCCACCAGCATCTCCGGGACAGAATATGGCTACACCTTC TRBJ1-2 TRBV15 NA TRBD1
CASSLGESYNSPLHF TGTGCCAGCAGCTTAGGGGAGTCCTATAATTCACCCCTCCACTTT TRBJ1-6 TRBV13 NA NA